Described below is a single T cell receptor beta chain sequence and its context. Germline-derived CDR1 and CDR2 are KGHSH and LQKENI. Losses at the gene ends were 3 bases for V and 9 bases for J; bases not matched to a gene: 23. The CDR3 contains 20 residues. The sample originates from a study of glioma-infiltrating T cells after dendritic cell vaccination. About the research overall: Autologous tumor lysate-pulsed dendritic cell vaccination was given between the early 2000s and the early 2010s. Dendritic cells derived from monocytes and pulsed with autologous tumor lysate formed the vaccine.

The immunoSEQ assay amplified TCRB CDR3 from up to roughly 2 ug DNA. Primers: 60 V beta forward and 13 J beta reverse. The assay was immunoSEQ multiplex PCR, and TCRdb's table has in-frame clones only and misses some. The sample holds 45,000 to 50,000 clones; over 75% are singletons and the top ten take roughly 10%. The input for sequencing was blood, taken before dendritic cell vaccination. The V and J genes are TRBV18 and TRBJ2-1, with 10 positions matching TRBD1. This TCR was recovered from a human donor with glioblastoma. The DNA of the CDR3 is TGTGCCAGCTCACCCAAAATACCGGGACAGGGGCCCACCCCGAGGAGTGAGCAGTTCTTC. Protein product: CASSPKIPGQGPTPRSEQFF.